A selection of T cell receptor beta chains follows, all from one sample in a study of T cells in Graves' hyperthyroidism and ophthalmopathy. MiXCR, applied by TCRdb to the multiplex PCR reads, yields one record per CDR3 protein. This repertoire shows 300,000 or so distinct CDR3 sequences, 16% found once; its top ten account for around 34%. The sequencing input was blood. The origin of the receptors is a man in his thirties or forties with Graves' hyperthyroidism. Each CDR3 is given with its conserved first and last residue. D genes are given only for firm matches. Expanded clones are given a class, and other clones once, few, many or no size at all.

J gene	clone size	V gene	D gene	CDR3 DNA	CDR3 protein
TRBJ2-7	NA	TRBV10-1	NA	TGCGCCAGCATGACGGTTCGAGGCACCTACGAGCAGTACTTC	CASMTVRGTYEQYF
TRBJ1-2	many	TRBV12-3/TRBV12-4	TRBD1	TGTGCCAGCAGTGAGGGACAGAACTATGGCTACACCTTC	CASSEGQNYGYTF
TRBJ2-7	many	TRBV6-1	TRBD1	TGTGCCAGCAGCTTTAGGACAGGGTTGTCAAACGAGCAGTACTTC	CASSFRTGLSNEQYF
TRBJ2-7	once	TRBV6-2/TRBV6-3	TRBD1	TGTGCCAGCAGTTACTTCCCGACAGGGATCTACGAGCAGTACTTC	CASSYFPTGIYEQYF
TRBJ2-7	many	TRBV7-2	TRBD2	TGTGCCAGCAGCCTAACCAGCGGGGCCCTTGACGAGCAGTACTTC	CASSLTSGALDEQYF
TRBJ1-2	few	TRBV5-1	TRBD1	TGCGCCAGCAGCTTGTTACCGCCACCGACAGGGGACTATGGCTACACCTTC	CASSLLPPPTGDYGYTF
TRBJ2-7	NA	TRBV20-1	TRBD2	TGCAGTGCTCCCACGAGGCCTAGCGGAAACTACGAGCAGTACTTC	CSAPTRPSGNYEQYF
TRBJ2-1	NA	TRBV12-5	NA	TGTGCTAGTGGAACGGGCTTCCATTCCTACAATGAGCAGTTCTTC	CASGTGFHSYNEQFF
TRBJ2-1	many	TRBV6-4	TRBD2	TGTGCCAGCAGTGAAGGAGCGGGAGAATACAATGAGCAGTTCTTC	CASSEGAGEYNEQFF
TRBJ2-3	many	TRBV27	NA	TGTGCCAGCAGTCCTGCACCAAACTTCATGAGCACAGATACGCAGTATTTT	CASSPAPNFMSTDTQYF
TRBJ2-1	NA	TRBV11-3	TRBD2	TGTGCCAGCAGGTCGTTGGCGGGAGTTGAGCAGTTCTTC	CASRSLAGVEQFF
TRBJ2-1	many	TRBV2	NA	TGTGCCAGCAGTGAACGCCCTTGGGTCGGAGGGTTCTTC	CASSERPWVGGFF
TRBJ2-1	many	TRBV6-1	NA	TGTGCCAGCACCCTTAGGACCCTTTTCGATGAGCAGTTCTTC	CASTLRTLFDEQFF
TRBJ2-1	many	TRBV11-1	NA	TGTGCCAGCAGCCCCATAGGGGGGGCGCCTGCAATCGAGCAGTTCTTC	CASSPIGGAPAIEQFF
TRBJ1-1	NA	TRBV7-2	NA	TGTGCCAGCAGCTCATGGGTGAACACTGAAGCTTTCTTT	CASSSWVNTEAFF
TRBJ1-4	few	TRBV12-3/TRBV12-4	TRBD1	TGTGCCAGCAGTTTAACGACAGGGAGAGAAAAACTGTTTTTT	CASSLTTGREKLFF
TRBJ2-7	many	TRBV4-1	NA	TGCGCCAGCAGCCAAAGATGGGGAGTGGACGAGCAGTACTTC	CASSQRWGVDEQYF
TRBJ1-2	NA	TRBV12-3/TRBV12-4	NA	TGTGCCAGCAGTCTCCTAGGGGTCTATGGCTACACCTTC	CASSLLGVYGYTF
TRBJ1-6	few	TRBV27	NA	TGTGCCAGCAGCCTTTGGGGGGGGGGCAATTCACCCCTCCACTTT	CASSLWGGGNSPLHF
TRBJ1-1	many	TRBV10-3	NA	TGTGCCATCAGTTTTTCCGGGAACACTGAAGCTTTCTTT	CAISFSGNTEAFF
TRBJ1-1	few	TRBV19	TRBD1	TGTGCCAGTAGTATAGACGAGGGGGCGCAGACTACTGAAGCTTTCTTT	CASSIDEGAQTTEAFF
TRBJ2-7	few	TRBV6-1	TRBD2	TGTGCCAGCCGTGGGGAGGGCTACGAGCAGTACTTC	CASRGEGYEQYF
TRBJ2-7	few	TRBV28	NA	TGTGCCAGCAGTCCCGACTCTTCAATCTACGAGCAGTACTTC	CASSPDSSIYEQYF
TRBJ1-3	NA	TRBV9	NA	TGTGCCAGCAGCCCCGGAGCGGACGGAAACACCATATATTTT	CASSPGADGNTIYF
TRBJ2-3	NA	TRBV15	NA	TGTGCCACCGAAAGGACGGACACAGATACGCAGTATTTT	CATERTDTDTQYF
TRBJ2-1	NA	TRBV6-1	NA	TGTGCCAGCTGGAGAGGGGACCATGAGCAGTTCTTC	CASWRGDHEQFF
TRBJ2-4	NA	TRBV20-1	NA	TGCAGTGCGCTAGAGAGGGCTGTAAACATTCAGTACTTC	CSALERAVNIQYF
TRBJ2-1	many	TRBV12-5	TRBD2	TGTGCTAGTGGTTTGGTCCCGGGACTAGCGGGAGGTCTACTCAGCTCCTACAATGAGCAGTTCTTC	CASGLVPGLAGGLLSSYNEQFF
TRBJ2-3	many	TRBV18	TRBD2	TGTGCCAGCTCACCGTCGCGGGGGTACGGGACAGATACGCAGTATTTT	CASSPSRGYGTDTQYF
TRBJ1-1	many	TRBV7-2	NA	TGTGCCAGCAGCTTAGACCCTCAGGACACTGAAGCTTTCTTT	CASSLDPQDTEAFF
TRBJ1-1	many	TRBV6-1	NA	TGTGCCAGCAGTGAACTAGGACGCCCGAGGGCTTTCTTT	CASSELGRPRAFF
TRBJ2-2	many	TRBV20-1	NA	TGCAGTGCTAGTGAAGGAGTGGGAGCCGGGGAGCTGTTTTTT	CSASEGVGAGELFF
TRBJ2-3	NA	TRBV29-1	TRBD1	TGCAGCGTCAGGACAGGGGGCACAGATACGCAGTATTTT	CSVRTGGTDTQYF
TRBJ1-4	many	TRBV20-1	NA	TGCAGTGCTAGAGATCGTGCAGGCGGGGAAAAACTGTTTTTT	CSARDRAGGEKLFF
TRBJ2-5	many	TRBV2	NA	TGTGCCAGCAAAGAAGGGGGTGGAGAGACCCAGTACTTC	CASKEGGGETQYF
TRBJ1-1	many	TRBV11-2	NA	TGTGCCAGCAGCTTAGAGGGGTGGGGAAGCTTTGACACTGAAGCTTTCTTT	CASSLEGWGSFDTEAFF
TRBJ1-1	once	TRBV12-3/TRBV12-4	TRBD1	TGTGCCAGCAGTTTTTACAGGGGGGACGAGGCTTTCTTT	CASSFYRGDEAFF
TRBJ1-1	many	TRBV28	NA	TGTGCCAGCAGCCCCCTAGCAATGGCTGAAGCTTTCTTT	CASSPLAMAEAFF
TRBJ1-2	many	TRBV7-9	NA	TGTGCCAGCAGCCCCGAGGGACCTCCTGGCGGCTACACCTTC	CASSPEGPPGGYTF
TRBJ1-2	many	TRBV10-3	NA	TGTGCCATCAGTGAGTCGGGGGGCGCCATAGAAGGCTACACCTTC	CAISESGGAIEGYTF
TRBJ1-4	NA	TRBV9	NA	TGTGCCAGCAGCCCCGGATTGACAGAGGGGTATGAAAAACTGTTTTTT	CASSPGLTEGYEKLFF
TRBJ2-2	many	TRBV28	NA	TGTGCCAGCAGGGGTAACGCAGGGGAGAGGGACGGGGAGCTGTTTTTT	CASRGNAGERDGELFF